The entry below gives a single T cell receptor (beta chain) sequence along with its context. The length of the CDR3 is 12 residues. V dropped 2 bases and J dropped 4 bases, with 6 bases sitting between them. The germline V gene has CDR1 MDHEN and CDR2 SYDVKM. This entry comes from a study of metastatic and nonmetastatic thyroid tumors. Study at large: Repertoires from malignant and benign thyroid patients were compared across blood and tumor or nodule tissue.

Thyroid surgery was preceded by no treatment in any patient. TCRdb reassembled clones from the PCR reads with MiXCR. The table records just over 15,000 clones, about 3.5% of them present only once. The genes are TRBV28 and TRBJ2-7; perhaps TRBD1 as D (5 bases). The sequenced sample consisted of tumor tissue. The clonotype comes from a female donor with papillary thyroid cancer or a benign thyroid nodule (not recorded which). Some clones in this sample may be carry-over from other donors' samples. The CDR3 nucleotides read TGTGCCAGCAGTTTACAGGGTTACGAGCAGTACTTC. Its protein is CASSLQGYEQYF.